The entry that follows covers one T cell receptor beta chain sequence. Its antigen is not identified. Trimming cost V 0 bases and J 1 base; bases outside gene matches: 14. There are 19 residues in the CDR3. Germline CDR1 SGDLS, CDR2 YYNGEE. These data are taken from a study of OX40 agonist ivuxolimab in advanced cancers. Whole-study context: Enrolled patients in dose escalation had cancers that were hepatocellular carcinoma, melanoma, renal cell or head and neck cancer.

TCRdb keeps only in-frame clones here, not all; method: immunoSEQ multiplex PCR. This repertoire shows about 48,000 clones, 84% found once; its top ten account for more than 0.95%. Study-level findings and limits: More expanded clones were seen, on average, in CD8+ T cells than in CD4+. Clonal expansion from baseline to week 6 occurred in both CD4+ and CD8+ T cells.

The source material was CD4+ or CD8+ T cells sorted from blood, sampled in a trial of the OX40 agonist ivuxolimab. The V gene is TRBV9, the J gene TRBJ1-1; 8 nucleotides line up with TRBD1. The clonotype comes from an adult with an advanced solid tumor such as melanoma, head and neck, liver or kidney cancer. CDR3 coding DNA: TGTGCCAGCAGCGTAGTTAAAAGGGACAGGCCCTACCCGAACACTGAAGCTTTCTTT. Residues: CASSVVKRDRPYPNTEAFF.